Listed here is a single T cell receptor beta chain. The source of the sample is a study of shared clonotypes between healthy human individuals. Per germline, CDR1 SNHLY and CDR2 FYNNEI. The CDR3 spans 15 residues. J was trimmed by 4 bases and V by 6 bases; bases with no gene match: 11. Every donor was a Caucasian adult from Nashville, Tennessee. Per the study methods: Junction-only immunoSEQ data arrived without quality scores, meaning filtering differed. Only in-frame clones appear in the TCRdb table, and some are missing; sequencing was by immunoSEQ multiplex PCR. Clone size and the V and J calls come from that table; the DNA yielded D and trimming. The sample holds some 2 million clones, 95% seen once.

Sequenced input: naive CD4+ T cells sorted from blood. Subset here: CD45RA+ positively selected. The chain is built from TRBV2 and TRBJ2-5; TRBD1 agrees at 7 bases. This TCR was sampled from a man aged 18 to 35 in good health. The CDR3, as DNA: TGTGCCAGCAGCCTCGTTAATTCAGGGGGAGAGACCCAGTACTTC. Residues: CASSLVNSGGETQYF.